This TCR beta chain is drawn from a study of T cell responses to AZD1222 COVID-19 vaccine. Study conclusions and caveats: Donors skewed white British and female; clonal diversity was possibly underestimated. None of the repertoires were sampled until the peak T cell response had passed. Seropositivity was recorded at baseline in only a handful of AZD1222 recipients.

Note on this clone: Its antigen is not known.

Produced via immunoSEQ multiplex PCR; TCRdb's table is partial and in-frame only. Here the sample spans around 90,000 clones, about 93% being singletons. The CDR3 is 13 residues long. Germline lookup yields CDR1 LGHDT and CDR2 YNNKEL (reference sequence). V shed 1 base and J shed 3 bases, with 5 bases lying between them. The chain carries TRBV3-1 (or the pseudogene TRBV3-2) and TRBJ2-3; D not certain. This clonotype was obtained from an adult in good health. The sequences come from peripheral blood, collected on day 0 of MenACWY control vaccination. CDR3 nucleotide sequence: TGTGCCAGCAGCCAAGGCGTTACAGATACGCAGTATTTT. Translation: CASSQGVTDTQYF.